What follows is one T cell receptor beta chain and its context. The antigen remains undetermined. This entry is derived from a study of Ad26.COV2.S vaccination and SARS-CoV-2 variants. Study-level background: Ad26.COV2.S, an intramuscular injection, was given once or twice 56 days apart.

CDR3 size: 13 residues. Trimming removed 6 bases at V and 1 base at J, with 13 bases between. CDR1 SQVTM and CDR2 ANQGSEA come from the germline V gene. Whole-study results and caveats: There was a possibility that the TCR breadth and depth analyses underestimated total T cell responses. CD8+ and CD4+ T cells specific for spike reportedly responded with substantial breadth after vaccination.

Indicated treatment: about 20 received Ad26.COV2.S at low or high dose, single or two shots; roughly five received placebo; per-sample allocation not given. Day 63 after the first vaccine or placebo injection was the time point for sampling. The administered vaccine (an Ad26 vector) expressed Wuhan-strain SARS-CoV-2 spike. The method was immunoSEQ multiplex PCR; TCRdb's version includes in-frame clones alone and lacks a portion of them. The sample holds some 390,000 clones; roughly nine tenths are singletons and the top ten take approximately 3.7%. Specimen: peripheral blood, collected in a trial of Ad26.COV2.S vaccine versus placebo. The TCR sequence derives from a person aged 18-65 years who received the Ad26.COV2.S COVID-19 vaccine or a placebo. The chain is built from TRBV29-1 and TRBJ2-7; D perhaps matches TRBD1 (5 bases). The CDR3 region has the DNA TGCAGCGTGTTGGGCAGGGCTTCCTACGAGCAGTACTTC. Translated: CSVLGRASYEQYF.